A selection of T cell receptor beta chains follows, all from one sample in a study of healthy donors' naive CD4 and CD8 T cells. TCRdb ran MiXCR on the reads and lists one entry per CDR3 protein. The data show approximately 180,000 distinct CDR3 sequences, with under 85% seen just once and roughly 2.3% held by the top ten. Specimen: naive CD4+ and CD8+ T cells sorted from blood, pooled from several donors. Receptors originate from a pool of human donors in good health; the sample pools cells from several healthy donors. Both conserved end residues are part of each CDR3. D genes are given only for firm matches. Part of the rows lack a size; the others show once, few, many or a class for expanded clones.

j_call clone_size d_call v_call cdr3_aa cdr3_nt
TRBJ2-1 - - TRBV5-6 CASSYSRTYYNEQFF TGTGCCAGCAGCTACTCCAGGACTTACTACAATGAGCAGTTCTTC
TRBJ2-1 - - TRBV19 CASSTRDYWPFF TGTGCCAGTAGTACACGAGACTACTGGCCGTTCTTC
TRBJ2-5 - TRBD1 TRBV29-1 CSVGDREETQYF TGCAGCGTTGGGGACAGGGAAGAGACCCAGTACTTC
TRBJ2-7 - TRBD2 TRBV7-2 CASSTLAGSSYEQYF TGTGCCAGCAGCACCTTAGCGGGGAGCTCCTACGAGCAGTACTTC
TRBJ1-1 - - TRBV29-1 CSVDPGTEAFF TGCAGCGTCGACCCCGGGACAGAAGCTTTCTTT
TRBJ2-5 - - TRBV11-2 CASSNTGTEETQYF TGTGCCAGCAGCAATACCGGGACTGAAGAGACCCAGTACTTC
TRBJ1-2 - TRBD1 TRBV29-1 CSVPRTGQNGYTF TGCAGCGTTCCCCGGACAGGGCAAAATGGCTACACCTTC
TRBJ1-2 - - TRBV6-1 CASSEAAGTNYGYTF TGTGCCAGCAGTGAAGCGGCCGGTACTAACTATGGCTACACCTTC
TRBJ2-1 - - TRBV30 CAWSLYNEQFF TGTGCCTGGAGTCTCTACAATGAGCAGTTCTTC
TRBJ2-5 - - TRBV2 CASSEIGAALIQETQYF TGTGCCAGCAGTGAGATTGGTGCGGCACTCATCCAAGAGACCCAGTACTTC
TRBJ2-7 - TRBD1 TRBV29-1 CSVEDPTGSPYEQYF TGCAGCGTTGAAGACCCGACAGGGTCCCCCTACGAGCAGTACTTC
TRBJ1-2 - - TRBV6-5 CASSYSTAWGYTF TGTGCCAGCAGTTACTCGACTGCCTGGGGCTACACCTTC
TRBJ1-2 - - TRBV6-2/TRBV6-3 CASTTRTGGPPDYGYTF TGTGCCAGCACGACCCGGACGGGAGGACCTCCTGACTATGGCTACACCTTC
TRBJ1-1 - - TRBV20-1 CSARDGKVHLEAFF TGCAGTGCTAGAGATGGGAAGGTCCATCTTGAAGCTTTCTTT
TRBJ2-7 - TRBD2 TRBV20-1 CSAGRGTSGAYEQYF TGCAGTGCTGGCCGGGGGACTAGCGGCGCCTACGAGCAGTACTTC
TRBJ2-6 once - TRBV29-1 CSVEERRARTPGANVLTF TGCAGCGTTGAAGAAAGGCGGGCTAGGACCCCTGGGGCCAACGTCCTGACTTTC
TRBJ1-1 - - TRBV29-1 CSVSTTRGHTEAFF TGCAGCGTTTCCACGACGCGGGGACACACTGAAGCTTTCTTT
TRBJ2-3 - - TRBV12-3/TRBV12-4 CAIAPNPGFTQYF TGTGCCATTGCCCCGAACCCAGGTTTTACGCAGTATTTT
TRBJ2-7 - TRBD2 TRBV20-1 CSARGTSGNTYEQYF TGCAGTGCTAGGGGGACTAGCGGGAACACCTACGAGCAGTACTTC
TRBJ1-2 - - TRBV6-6 CASGTSGPAYGYTF TGTGCCAGCGGAACGTCGGGCCCCGCCTATGGCTACACCTTC
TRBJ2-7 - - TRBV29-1 CSVTTGTSYEQYF TGCAGCGTTACGACGGGAACCTCCTACGAGCAGTACTTC
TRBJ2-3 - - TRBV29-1 CSVAGRNTDTQYF TGCAGCGTTGCCGGCCGTAACACAGATACGCAGTATTTT